The 25 T cell receptor beta chains given below trace back to one sample, sequenced in a study of blood T cell repertoires in COVID-19. The protocol was immunoSEQ multiplex PCR, while the TCRdb copy is restricted to in-frame clones and leaves out a portion. The sample yields over 450,000 clones, 85% to 90% seen once. Material for sequencing was peripheral blood. These receptors were taken from a woman between 50 and 59 years old with COVID-19, enrolled during active disease.

The rearrangement uses TRBV11-2 and TRBJ2-3; D gene ambiguous. CDR3 length: 14 amino acids. V was shortened by 4 bases and J by 3 bases, with 11 bases between the two germline ends. CDR1 and CDR2 (germline): SGHAT, FQNNGV. The CDR3 DNA reads TGTGCCAGCAGCTCTCATCTTAGAACAGATACGCAGTATTTT. It codes for CASSSHLRTDTQYF.

The table lists this clone with a count of one. V and J are TRBV18 and TRBJ1-2, with TRBD1 as a possible D gene (6 bases). In germline, CDR1 is KGHSH, CDR2 LQKENI. The CDR3 consists of 12 residues. V was trimmed by 4 bases and J by 8 bases, leaving 11 bases between them. Here the CDR3 DNA reads TGTGCCAGCTCACGGGGACAAGGAGGCTACACCTTC. Translating it yields CASSRGQGGYTF.

The CDR3 DNA sequence: TGCGCCAGCAGCCATCTTCTGAGATCGGGGAGAGGCACTGAAGCTTTCTTT. Translated, it gives CASSHLLRSGRGTEAFF. The chain recombines TRBV4-1 with TRBJ1-1; the D is unclear. V lost 3 bases to trimming and J lost 4 bases, with 21 bases between them. The germline gives CDR1 MGHRA, CDR2 YSYEKL. The CDR3 covers 17 residues.

Concerning this clone: Other nucleotide sequences from this sample produce the same CDR3. The chain combines TRBV7-9 with TRBJ1-1; 8 positions match TRBD1. This CDR3 has 14 amino acids. Germline CDR1 reads SEHNR; CDR2 reads FQNEAQ (reference sequence). Unmatched junction bases numbered 3, after V lost 5 bases and J lost 1 base. The CDR3 loop is CASSLGQANTEAFF. The CDR3 DNA is TGTGCCAGCAGCCTGGGACAGGCGAACACTGAAGCTTTCTTT.

V usage is TRBV11-2 and J usage is TRBJ2-1; 9 positions agree with TRBD2. Looked up from germline, CDR1 is SGHAT and CDR2 is FQNNGV. The CDR3 covers 15 residues. J was trimmed by 2 bases and V by 6 bases; bases with no gene match: 5. The CDR3 DNA follows: TGTGCCAGCAGAATAGCGGGGGAAGCCTACAATGAGCAGTTCTTC. Its translation: CASRIAGEAYNEQFF. Looking up the rest from reference TRBV11-2 and TRBJ2-1 gives the full variable domain: EAGVAQSPRYKIIEKRQSVAFWCNPISGHATLYWYQQILGQGPKLLIQFQNNGVVDDSQLPKDRFSAERLKGVDSTLKIQPAKLEDSAVYLCASRIAGEAYNEQFFGPGTRLTVL.

This chain joins TRBV19 and TRBJ1-2; the D gene is possibly TRBD1 (5 bases). Germline loops: CDR1 LNHDA, CDR2 SQIVND (reference sequence). V lost 0 bases and J 4 bases, leaving 12 bases between the germline ends. This CDR3 is 15 amino acids long. The DNA for the CDR3 is TGTGCCAGTAGTATAGATGGCTCAGGGCTCTATGGCTACACCTTC. It codes for CASSIDGSGLYGYTF.

The count of this clone is one. The rearrangement uses TRBV28 and TRBJ1-2, with 7 bases that match TRBD1. This CDR3 contains 13 residues. In germline, CDR1 is MDHEN, CDR2 SYDVKM. V trimming: 5 bases; J trimming: 6 bases; junction bases outside the gene matches: 6. This CDR3 reads CASSITGDDGYTF. Here the CDR3 DNA reads TGTGCCAGCAGTATTACAGGGGATGATGGCTACACCTTC.

The chain carries TRBV3-1 (or the pseudogene TRBV3-2) and TRBJ1-4; possibly TRBD1 for D (6 bases). V was clipped by 1 base and J by 5 bases, with 14 bases between them. From germline, CDR1 is LGHDT and CDR2 YNNKEL (reference sequence). This CDR3 is 16 amino acids long. This CDR3 reads CASSQVRRGGNEKLFF. DNA for the CDR3: TGTGCCAGCAGCCAAGTCAGGAGGGGGGGGAATGAAAAACTGTTTTTT.

V gene TRBV4-1 combines with J gene TRBJ1-3; possibly TRBD1 for D (5 bases). V shed 6 bases and J shed 4 bases, with 13 bases lying between them. The CDR3 consists of 14 residues. The germline V gene encodes CDR1 MGHRA and CDR2 YSYEKL. The CDR3: CASRSWGVGNTIYF. CDR3 DNA: TGCGCCAGCAGATCTTGGGGGGTAGGAAACACCATATATTTT.

The V call is TRBV29-1, the J call TRBJ2-3; 11 bases are a match to TRBD1. Looked up from germline, CDR1 is SQVTM and CDR2 is ANQGSEA. Germline trimming cut 8 bases from V and 7 bases from J; bases unmatched to any gene: 20. The CDR3 consists of 17 residues. CDR3 amino acids: CSTSGWTGGAGRYTQYF. The CDR3 region has the DNA TGCAGCACCTCCGGATGGACAGGGGGCGCGGGGAGATATACGCAGTATTTT.

This clone was counted a single time. The CDR3 DNA reads as TGTGCCAGTAGTATCAGTTCCGGGAGGGCGGAGAACACTGAAGCTTTCTTT. It is translated as CASSISSGRAENTEAFF. The V and J genes are TRBV19 and TRBJ1-1; D is unresolved. Trimming removed 3 bases from V and 1 base from J, with 18 bases in between. This CDR3 spans 17 amino acids. The germline V gene encodes CDR1 LNHDA and CDR2 SQIVND (reference sequence).

In regard to this clone: Other DNA sequences from this sample encode an identical CDR3 as well. The genes are TRBV5-1 and TRBJ2-5; 13 bases map to TRBD2. Germline V CDR1 and CDR2: SGHRS, YFSETQ. This CDR3 region has 16 residues. J was trimmed by 1 base and V by 3 bases; bases with no gene match: 3. CDR3 protein: CASSSGLAGLQETQYF. CDR3 coding DNA: TGCGCCAGCAGCTCGGGACTAGCGGGGCTCCAAGAGACCCAGTACTTC. The full variable domain, completed using reference TRBV5-1 and TRBJ2-5, is KAGVTQTPRYLIKTRGQQVTLSCSPISGHRSVSWYQQTPGQGLQFLFEYFSETQRNKGNFPGRFSGRQFSNSRSEMNVSTLELGDSALYLCASSSGLAGLQETQYFGPGTRLLVL.

The chain is built from TRBV5-5 and TRBJ2-1, with 11 bases identical to TRBD1. The CDR3 has 14 residues. Germline CDR1 is SGHKS and CDR2 is YYEKEE (reference sequence). V lost 1 base and J lost 8; bases outside the gene matches: 2. In DNA, the CDR3 is TGTGCCAGCAGCTTGTTGGGACAGGGGGATGAGCAGTTCTTC. Its translation: CASSLLGQGDEQFF.

This clone has just one count. The chain combines TRBV7-9 with TRBJ1-2, with a tentative D call TRBD1 (5 bases). This CDR3 contains 13 residues. Germline lookup yields CDR1 SEHNR and CDR2 FQNEAQ (reference sequence). Trimming left V 5 bases short and J 5 bases short, with 12 bases between. In DNA form, the CDR3 reads TGTGCCAGCAGCCACGACAGTCCTTATGGCTACACCTTC. It codes for CASSHDSPYGYTF.

This sequence joins TRBV9 and TRBJ1-2, with D perhaps matching TRBD1 (5 bases). Germline-derived CDR1 and CDR2 are SGDLS and YYNGEE. There are 15 residues in the CDR3. V was cut by 4 bases and J by 6 bases, with 19 bases left in between. The DNA of the CDR3 is TGTGCCAGCAGCCAGGGCCCCCGCCTCCCTGATGGCTACACCTTC. Its protein product is CASSQGPRLPDGYTF.

V gene TRBV5-1 combines with J gene TRBJ2-1; 9 bases align to TRBD2. The CDR3 sequence is 15 residues long. Germline loops: CDR1 SGHRS, CDR2 YFSETQ. The J segment lost 5 bases and the V segment lost 4 bases, leaving 7 bases of the junction unmatched. This chain's CDR3 is CASSPNSGGDNEQFF. In nucleotides, the CDR3 is TGCGCCAGCAGCCCTAATAGCGGGGGTGACAATGAGCAGTTCTTC.

The V and J genes are TRBV6-5 and TRBJ2-7, with a tentative D call TRBD1 (6 bases). CDR1 MNHEY and CDR2 SVGAGI come from the germline V gene. The CDR3 is 14 amino acids. V was cut by 10 bases and J by 1 base, with 17 bases left in between. In nucleotides, the CDR3 is TGTGCCATCGACCCCCTGAGGGGGTCCTACGAGCAGTACTTC. It encodes CAIDPLRGSYEQYF.

The chain recombines TRBV10-3 with TRBJ2-7; 7 bases fit TRBD1. The CDR3 extends over 16 amino acids. V trimming: 4 bases; J trimming: 1 base; junction bases outside the gene matches: 10. Looked up from germline, CDR1 is ENHRY and CDR2 is SYGVKD. The CDR3 region has the DNA TGTGCCATCAGTGGAAAAAAAGGGACAGATTCCTACGAGCAGTACTTC. Amino acids: CAISGKKGTDSYEQYF.

CDR3 nucleotide sequence: TGTGCCTGGAGTGAGGGACTAGCGCCAGATACGCAGTATTTT. Translation: CAWSEGLAPDTQYF. This chain connects TRBV30 to TRBJ2-3; TRBD2 aligns across 10 bases. With 1 base clipped from V and 4 bases from J, the junction kept 2 bases outside the gene matches. The CDR3 has 14 residues. Germline assignment: CDR1 GTSNPN and CDR2 SVGIG (reference sequence).

V and J are TRBV4-1 and TRBJ1-3; 8 bases are shared with TRBD1. The length of the CDR3 is 15 residues. J was trimmed by 6 bases and V by 4 bases; bases with no gene match: 8. Germline V gene sequence: CDR1 MGHRA, CDR2 YSYEKL. The CDR3 DNA reads TGCGCCAGCAGCCGACAGGGGCTTGAGGCAAACACCATATATTTT. Its protein product is CASSRQGLEANTIYF.

The chain links TRBV10-2 to TRBJ1-5, with D unclear. In germline, CDR1 is WSHSY, CDR2 SAAADI. Trimming cost V 4 bases and J 5 bases, with 9 bases left between them. The CDR3 runs to 13 residues. The CDR3 here is CASSVSRDQPQHF. In nucleotides, the CDR3 is TGCGCCAGCAGTGTTTCTCGGGATCAGCCCCAGCATTTT.

The chain links TRBV11-2 to TRBJ1-2; possible D gene TRBD1, 5 bases. The V gene's germline CDR1 is SGHAT and CDR2 FQNNGV. The CDR3 runs 14 residues. V was cut by 5 bases and J by 5 bases, with 15 bases left in between. The CDR3 spells CASSPSGYGYGYTF. The CDR3 coding sequence is TGTGCCAGCAGCCCTTCAGGGTACGGGTATGGCTACACCTTC.

V is TRBV3-1 (or the pseudogene TRBV3-2) and J is TRBJ1-1; no definite D call. The CDR3 totals 13 residues. Germline CDR1 and CDR2: LGHDT and YNNKEL (reference sequence). V was clipped by 0 bases and J by 5 bases, with 7 bases between them. CDR3 sequence reads: CASSQERWTEAFF. DNA of the CDR3: TGTGCCAGCAGCCAAGAGAGATGGACTGAAGCTTTCTTT.

This clone was observed a handful of times. The chain couples TRBV5-1 to TRBJ1-1, with TRBD1 matching over 9 bases. V dropped 0 bases and J dropped 4; count of bases not matched to a gene: 4. The CDR3 runs to 15 residues. Germline lookup yields CDR1 SGHRS and CDR2 YFSETQ. The CDR3 DNA reads as TGCGCCAGCAGCTTGGGAGACAGGGGGAGCACTGAAGCTTTCTTT. Protein: CASSLGDRGSTEAFF.

Points on this clone: No DNA is shown, since the ends of the CDR3 on it are uncertain; the CDR3 is the one TCRdb lists. The V call is TRBV21-1, the J call TRBJ1-3; whether TRBD1, the table's D call, matches the DNA was not checked. TRBV21-1 is a documented pseudogene. The CDR3 is 19 amino acids long, termini counted. The CDR3 is CASSTVGQGIHDSGNTIYF.